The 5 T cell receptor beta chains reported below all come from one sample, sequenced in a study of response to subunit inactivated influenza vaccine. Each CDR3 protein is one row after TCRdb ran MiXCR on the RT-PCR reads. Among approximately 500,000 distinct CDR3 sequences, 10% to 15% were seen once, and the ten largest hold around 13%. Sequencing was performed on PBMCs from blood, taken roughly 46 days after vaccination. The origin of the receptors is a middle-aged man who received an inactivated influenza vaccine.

In DNA, the CDR3 is TGTGCCACCACAAACCCGGGACAGGGGGCAGGCACTGAAGCTTTCTTT. It codes for CATTNPGQGAGTEAFF. This sequence joins TRBV2 and TRBJ1-1, with 12 bases lining up with TRBD1. Germline CDR1 and CDR2: SNHLY and FYNNEI. This CDR3 has 16 residues. V was pared by 10 bases and J by 4 bases, with 13 bases of the junction left unmatched.

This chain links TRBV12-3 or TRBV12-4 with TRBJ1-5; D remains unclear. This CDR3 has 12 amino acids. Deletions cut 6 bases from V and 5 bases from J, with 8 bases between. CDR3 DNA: TGTGCCAGCAGGGACCGGGATCAGCCCCAGCATTTT. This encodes CASRDRDQPQHF.

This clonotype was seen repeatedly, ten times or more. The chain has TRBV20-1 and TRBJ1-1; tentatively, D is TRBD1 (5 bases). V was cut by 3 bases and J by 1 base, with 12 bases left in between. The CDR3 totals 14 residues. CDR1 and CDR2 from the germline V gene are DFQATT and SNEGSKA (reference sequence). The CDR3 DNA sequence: TGCAGTGCTAGGTGGCCAGGGTGGAACACTGAAGCTTTCTTT. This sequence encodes CSARWPGWNTEAFF.

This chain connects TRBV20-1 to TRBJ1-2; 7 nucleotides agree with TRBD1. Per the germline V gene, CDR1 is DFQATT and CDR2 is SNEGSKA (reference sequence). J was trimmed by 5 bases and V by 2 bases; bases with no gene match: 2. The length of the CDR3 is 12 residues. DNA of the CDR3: TGCAGTGCTAGACAGGGGGGTTATGGCTACACCTTC. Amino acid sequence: CSARQGGYGYTF.

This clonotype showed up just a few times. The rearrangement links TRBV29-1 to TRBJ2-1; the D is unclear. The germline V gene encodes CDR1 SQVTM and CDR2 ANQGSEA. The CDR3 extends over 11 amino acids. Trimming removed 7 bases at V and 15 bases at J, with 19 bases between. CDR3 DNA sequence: TGCAGCGCCGACGTATTTAGTCGCCCGTTCTTC. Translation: CSADVFSRPFF.